This record concerns one T cell receptor (beta chain) sequence. Per the germline V gene, CDR1 is SGHRS and CDR2 is YFSETQ. The junction had 4 bases not matched to a gene; V was cut back by 6 bases and J by 4 bases. The CDR3 length is 14 residues. The sample comes from a study of T-cell reconstitution after alpha-beta-depleted transplantation in children. Preparation of the TCRbeta library involved a method that used unique molecular identifiers. TCRdb reanalysed the PCR reads using MiXCR and keeps one entry per CDR3 protein. The table has fewer than 550,000 distinct CDR3 sequences, 9.5% to 13% seen once.

This sequence was found in a human donor who donated a stem cell graft to a child with acute myeloid leukemia. Here the sequenced sample was PBMCs from the stem cell graft donor, taken from the stem cell graft. The chain combines TRBV5-1 with TRBJ2-3; 11 bases map to TRBD2. CDR3 residues: CASTGLAGADTQYF. The CDR3 bases are TGCGCCAGCACTGGACTAGCGGGTGCAGATACGCAGTATTTT. Based on the CDR3 plus reference TRBV5-1 and TRBJ2-3, the full variable domain is KAGVTQTPRYLIKTRGQQVTLSCSPISGHRSVSWYQQTPGQGLQFLFEYFSETQRNKGNFPGRFSGRQFSNSRSEMNVSTLELGDSALYLCASTGLAGADTQYFGPGTRLTVL.